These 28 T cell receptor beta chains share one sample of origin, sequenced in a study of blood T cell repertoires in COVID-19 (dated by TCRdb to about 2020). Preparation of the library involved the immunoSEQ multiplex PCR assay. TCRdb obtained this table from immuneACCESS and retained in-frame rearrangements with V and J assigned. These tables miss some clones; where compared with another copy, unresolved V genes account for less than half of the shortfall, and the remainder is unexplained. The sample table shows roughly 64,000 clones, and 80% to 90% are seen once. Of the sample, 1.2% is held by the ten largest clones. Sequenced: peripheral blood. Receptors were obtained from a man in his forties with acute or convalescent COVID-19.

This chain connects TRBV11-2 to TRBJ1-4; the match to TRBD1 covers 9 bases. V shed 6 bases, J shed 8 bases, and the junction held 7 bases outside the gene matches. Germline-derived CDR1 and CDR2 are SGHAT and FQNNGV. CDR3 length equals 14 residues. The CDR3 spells CASSSGTGREKLFF. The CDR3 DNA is TGTGCCAGCAGTTCCGGGACAGGGAGAGAAAAACTGTTTTTT.

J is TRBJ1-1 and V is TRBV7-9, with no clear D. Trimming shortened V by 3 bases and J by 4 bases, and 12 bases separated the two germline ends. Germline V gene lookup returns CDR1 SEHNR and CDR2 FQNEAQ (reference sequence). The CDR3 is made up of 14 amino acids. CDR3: CASSFPGGRTEAFF. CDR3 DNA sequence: TGTGCCAGCAGCTTTCCAGGAGGACGCACTGAAGCTTTCTTT.

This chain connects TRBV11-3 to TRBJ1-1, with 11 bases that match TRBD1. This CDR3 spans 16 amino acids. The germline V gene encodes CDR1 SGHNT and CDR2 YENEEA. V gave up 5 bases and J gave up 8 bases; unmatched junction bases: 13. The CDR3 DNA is TGTGCCAGCAGCCGGGGCGGGGGACAGGGGGATCGAGAAGCTTTCTTT. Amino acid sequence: CASSRGGGQGDREAFF. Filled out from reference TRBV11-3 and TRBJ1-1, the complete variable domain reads EAGVVQSPRYKIIEKKQPVAFWCNPISGHNTLYWYLQNLGQGPELLIRYENEEAVDDSQLPKDRFSAERLKGVDSTLKIQPAELGDSAVYLCASSRGGGQGDREAFFGQGTRLTVV.

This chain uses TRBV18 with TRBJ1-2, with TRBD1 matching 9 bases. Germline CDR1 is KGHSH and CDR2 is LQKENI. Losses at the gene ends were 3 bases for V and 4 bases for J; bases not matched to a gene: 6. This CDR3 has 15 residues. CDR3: CASSPNRGQLYGYTF. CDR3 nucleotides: TGTGCCAGCTCACCTAACAGGGGGCAGCTCTATGGCTACACCTTC.

The CDR3 loop reads CASSPLSSYEQYF. Written as DNA, the CDR3 is TGTGCCAGCAGCCCCCTGAGCTCCTACGAGCAGTACTTC. The chain is built from TRBV3-1 (or the pseudogene TRBV3-2) and TRBJ2-7, with unresolved D. From germline, CDR1 is LGHDT and CDR2 YNNKEL (reference sequence). V lost 4 bases and J 0 bases, leaving 7 bases between the germline ends. CDR3 length equals 13 residues.

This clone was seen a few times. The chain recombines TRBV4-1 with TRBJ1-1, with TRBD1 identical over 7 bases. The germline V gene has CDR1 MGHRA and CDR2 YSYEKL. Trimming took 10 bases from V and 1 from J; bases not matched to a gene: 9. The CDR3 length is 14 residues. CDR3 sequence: CATGTASRNTEAFF. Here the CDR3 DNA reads TGCGCCACCGGGACAGCTTCGCGGAACACTGAAGCTTTCTTT.

CDR3 loop: CASSLTGEHYTF. CDR3 DNA: TGTGCCAGCAGCTTAACCGGGGAACACTACACCTTC. The V gene is TRBV11-2, the J gene TRBJ1-2, with no clear D. In germline, CDR1 is SGHAT, CDR2 FQNNGV. CDR3 length equals 12 residues. V was trimmed by 2 bases and J by 10 bases, leaving 11 bases between them.

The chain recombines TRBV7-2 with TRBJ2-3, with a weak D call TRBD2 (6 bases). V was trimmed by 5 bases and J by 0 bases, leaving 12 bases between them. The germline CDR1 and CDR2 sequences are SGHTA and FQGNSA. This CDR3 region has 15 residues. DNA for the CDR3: TGTGCCAGCAGCGAAGAGCGGGTTAGCACAGATACGCAGTATTTT. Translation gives CASSEERVSTDTQYF. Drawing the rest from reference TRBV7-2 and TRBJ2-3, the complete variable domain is GAGVSQSPSNKVTEKGKDVELRCDPISGHTALYWYRQSLGQGLEFLIYFQGNSAPDKSGLPSDRFSAERTGGSVSTLTIQRTQQEDSAVYLCASSEERVSTDTQYFGPGTRLTVL.

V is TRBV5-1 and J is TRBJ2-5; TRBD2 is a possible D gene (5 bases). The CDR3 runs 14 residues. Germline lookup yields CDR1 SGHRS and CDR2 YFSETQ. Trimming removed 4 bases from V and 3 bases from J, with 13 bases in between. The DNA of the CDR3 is TGCGCCAGCAGCCCCGTAGGGAGAGAAGAGACCCAGTACTTC. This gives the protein CASSPVGREETQYF.

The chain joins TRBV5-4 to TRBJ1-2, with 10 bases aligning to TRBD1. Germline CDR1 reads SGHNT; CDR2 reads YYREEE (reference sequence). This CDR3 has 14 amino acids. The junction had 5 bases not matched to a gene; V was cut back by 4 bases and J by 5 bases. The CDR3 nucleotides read TGTGCCAGCAGCCCAGGACAGGGGGAATATGGCTACACCTTC. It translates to CASSPGQGEYGYTF.

The CDR3 region has the DNA TGTGCTAGTGGTTCCGCGACTAGCGGGGTGACCAATGAGCAGTTCTTC. Translated, it gives CASGSATSGVTNEQFF. This sequence joins TRBV12-5 and TRBJ2-1; TRBD2 agrees at 11 bases. Trimming cost V 4 bases and J 6 bases; bases outside gene matches: 8. CDR1 and CDR2 (germline): LGHNT, FRNRAP. The CDR3 consists of 16 residues.

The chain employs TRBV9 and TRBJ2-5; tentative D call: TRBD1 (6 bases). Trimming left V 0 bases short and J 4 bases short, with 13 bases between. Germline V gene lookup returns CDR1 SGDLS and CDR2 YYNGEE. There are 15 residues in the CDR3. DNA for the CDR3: TGTGCCAGCAGCGTAGCTGTGGGGGCATCAGAGACCCAGTACTTC. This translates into CASSVAVGASETQYF. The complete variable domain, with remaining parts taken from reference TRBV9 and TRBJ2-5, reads DSGVTQTPKHLITATGQRVTLRCSPRSGDLSVYWYQQSLDQGLQFLIQYYNGEERAKGNILERFSAQQFPDLHSELNLSSLELGDSALYFCASSVAVGASETQYFGPGTRLLVL.

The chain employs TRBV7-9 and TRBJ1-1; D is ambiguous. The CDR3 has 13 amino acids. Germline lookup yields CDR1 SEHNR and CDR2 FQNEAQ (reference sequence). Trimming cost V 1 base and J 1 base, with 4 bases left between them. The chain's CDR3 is CASSLEQNTEAFF. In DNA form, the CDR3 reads TGTGCCAGCAGCTTAGAACAGAACACTGAAGCTTTCTTT.

CDR3 in amino acids: CSARVLYGYTF. The CDR3 DNA follows: TGCAGTGCTAGAGTACTTTATGGCTACACCTTC. V is TRBV20-1 and J is TRBJ1-2; D is undetermined. V dropped 1 base and J dropped 5 bases, with 5 bases sitting between them. The CDR3 length is 11 residues. Germline V lookup: CDR1 DFQATT, CDR2 SNEGSKA (reference sequence).

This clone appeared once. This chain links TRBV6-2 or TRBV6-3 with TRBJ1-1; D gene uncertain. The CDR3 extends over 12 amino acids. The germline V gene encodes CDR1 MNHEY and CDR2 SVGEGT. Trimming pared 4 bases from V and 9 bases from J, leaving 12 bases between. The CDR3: CASSSTTGKAFF. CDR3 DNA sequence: TGTGCCAGCAGTTCGACCACCGGGAAAGCTTTCTTT.

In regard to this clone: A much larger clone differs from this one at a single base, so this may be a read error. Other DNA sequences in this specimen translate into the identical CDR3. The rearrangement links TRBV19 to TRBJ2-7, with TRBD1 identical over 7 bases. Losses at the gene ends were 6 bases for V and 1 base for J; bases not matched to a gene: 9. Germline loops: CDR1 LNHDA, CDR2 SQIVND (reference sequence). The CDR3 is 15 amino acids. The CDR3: CASSLQGLGSYEQYF. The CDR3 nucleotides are TGTGCCAGTAGCCTACAGGGGTTAGGGTCCTACGAGCAGTACTTC.

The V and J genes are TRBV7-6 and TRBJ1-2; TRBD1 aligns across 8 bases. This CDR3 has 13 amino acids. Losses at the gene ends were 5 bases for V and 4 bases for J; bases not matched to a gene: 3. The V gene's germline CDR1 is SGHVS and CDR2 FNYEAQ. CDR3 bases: TGTGCCAGCAGCCCTGGACAGGGCTATGGCTACACCTTC. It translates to CASSPGQGYGYTF.

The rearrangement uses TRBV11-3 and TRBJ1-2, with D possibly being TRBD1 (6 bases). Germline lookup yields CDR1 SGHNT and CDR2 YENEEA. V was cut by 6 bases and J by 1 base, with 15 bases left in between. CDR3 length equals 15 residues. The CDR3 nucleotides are TGTGCCAGCAGAGGACTGGGGGCTAGTAACTATGGCTACACCTTC. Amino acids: CASRGLGASNYGYTF.

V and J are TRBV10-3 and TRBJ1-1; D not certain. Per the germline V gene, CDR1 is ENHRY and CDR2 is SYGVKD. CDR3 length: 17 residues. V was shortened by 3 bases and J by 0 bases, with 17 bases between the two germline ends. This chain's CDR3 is CAISEVGRGLMNTEAFF. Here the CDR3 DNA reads TGTGCCATCAGTGAAGTCGGTCGTGGACTTATGAACACTGAAGCTTTCTTT.

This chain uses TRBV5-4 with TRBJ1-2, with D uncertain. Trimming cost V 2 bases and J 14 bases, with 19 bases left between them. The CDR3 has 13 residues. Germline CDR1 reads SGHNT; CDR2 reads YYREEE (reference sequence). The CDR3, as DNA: TGTGCCAGCAGCTTCCATTCTGCCCATAGCGGGACCTTC. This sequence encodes CASSFHSAHSGTF.

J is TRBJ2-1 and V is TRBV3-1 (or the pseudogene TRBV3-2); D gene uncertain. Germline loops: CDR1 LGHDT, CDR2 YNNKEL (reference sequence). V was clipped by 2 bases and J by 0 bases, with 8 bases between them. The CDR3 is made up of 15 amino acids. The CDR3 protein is CASSQTTDSYNEQFF. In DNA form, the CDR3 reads TGTGCCAGCAGCCAAACTACCGACTCCTACAATGAGCAGTTCTTC.

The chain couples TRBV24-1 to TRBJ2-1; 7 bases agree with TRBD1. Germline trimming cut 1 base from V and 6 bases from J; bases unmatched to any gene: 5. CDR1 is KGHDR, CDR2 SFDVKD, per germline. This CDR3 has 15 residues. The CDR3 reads CATSDFRGRGNEQFF. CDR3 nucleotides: TGTGCCACCAGTGATTTTAGGGGGCGCGGCAATGAGCAGTTCTTC.

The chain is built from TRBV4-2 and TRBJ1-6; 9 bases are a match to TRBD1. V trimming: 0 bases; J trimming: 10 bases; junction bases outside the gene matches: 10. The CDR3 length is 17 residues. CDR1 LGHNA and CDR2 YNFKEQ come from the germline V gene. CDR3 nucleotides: TGTGCCAGCAGCCAAGATCTGGAGACAGGGGGAAGATCACCCCTCCACTTT. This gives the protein CASSQDLETGGRSPLHF.

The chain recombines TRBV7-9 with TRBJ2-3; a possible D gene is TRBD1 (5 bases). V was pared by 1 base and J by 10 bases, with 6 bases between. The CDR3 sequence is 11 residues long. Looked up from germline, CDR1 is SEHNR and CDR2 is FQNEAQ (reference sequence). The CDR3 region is CASSLEGSQYF. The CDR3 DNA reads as TGTGCCAGCAGCTTAGAGGGGTCGCAGTATTTT.

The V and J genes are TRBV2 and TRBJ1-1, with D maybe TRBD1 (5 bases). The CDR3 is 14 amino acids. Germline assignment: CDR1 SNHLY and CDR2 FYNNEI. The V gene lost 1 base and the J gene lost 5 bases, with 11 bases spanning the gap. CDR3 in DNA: TGTGCCAGCAGTGAAGTAATTGGGGGGACTGAAGCTTTCTTT. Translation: CASSEVIGGTEAFF.

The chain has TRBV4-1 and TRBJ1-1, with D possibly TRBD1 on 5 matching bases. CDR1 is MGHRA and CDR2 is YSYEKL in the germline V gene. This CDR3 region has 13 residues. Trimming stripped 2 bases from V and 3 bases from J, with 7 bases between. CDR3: CASSQRGDTEAFF. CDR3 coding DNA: TGCGCCAGCAGCCAACGGGGGGACACTGAAGCTTTCTTT.

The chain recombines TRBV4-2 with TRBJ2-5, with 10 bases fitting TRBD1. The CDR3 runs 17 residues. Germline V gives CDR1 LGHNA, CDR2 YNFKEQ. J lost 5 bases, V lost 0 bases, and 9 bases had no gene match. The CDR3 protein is CASSQDGDRGFGETQYF. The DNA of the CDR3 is TGTGCCAGCAGCCAAGACGGGGACAGGGGTTTTGGGGAGACCCAGTACTTC.

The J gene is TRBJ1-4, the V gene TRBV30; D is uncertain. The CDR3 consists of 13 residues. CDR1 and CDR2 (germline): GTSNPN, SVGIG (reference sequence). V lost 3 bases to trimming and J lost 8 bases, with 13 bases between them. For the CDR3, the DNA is TGTGCCTGGAGCTTGGGCGCGGGGGAAAAACTGTTTTTT. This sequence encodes CAWSLGAGEKLFF.